The 9 T cell receptor beta chains given below trace back to one sample, sequenced in a study of regulatory T cells in long-lasting Graves disease. The time point was: newly diagnosed GD, antithyroid drugs for less than 3 months. With RNA extracted from PBMCs as input, the TCR library was made. iRepertoire HTBI primers and Arm-PCR of CDR3 regions built TCR beta libraries. MiXCR, applied by TCRdb to the multiplex PCR reads, yields one record per CDR3 protein. The sample holds 300,000 to 400,000 distinct CDR3 sequences, 18% seen once. The sequencing here drew on peripheral blood mononuclear cells (PBMCs), taken at new diagnosis, from a patient treated with antithyroid drugs. The origin of the receptors is a female donor with Graves disease.

The chain employs TRBV11-3 and TRBJ1-2, with 7 bases aligning to TRBD1. The CDR3 runs to 18 residues. The J segment lost 3 bases and the V segment lost 5 bases, leaving 18 bases of the junction unmatched. Germline CDR1 reads SGHNT; CDR2 reads YENEEA. The CDR3 bases are TGTGCCAGCAGCCTTCAGGGGGGCGAAGACCCAGTTTACTATGGCTACACCTTC. This encodes CASSLQGGEDPVYYGYTF.

In this sample, this clonotype turned up a few times. This rearrangement joins TRBV6-2 or TRBV6-3 to TRBJ1-2; D uncertain. With 5 bases removed from V and 3 bases from J, the gap between germline ends came to 10 bases. Per germline, CDR1 MNHEY and CDR2 SVGEGT. This CDR3 is 13 amino acids long. CDR3 sequence: CASSPSSDYGYTF. As DNA, the CDR3 is TGTGCCAGCAGTCCCTCCTCAGACTATGGCTACACCTTC.

In its sample, this clonotype was seen many times. The chain employs TRBV30 and TRBJ2-7; tentative D call: TRBD2 (7 bases). Germline V gives CDR1 GTSNPN, CDR2 SVGIG (reference sequence). There are 14 residues in the CDR3. V was trimmed by 0 bases and J by 2 bases, leaving 11 bases between them. CDR3 in amino acids: CAWSVGRGPYEQYF. Written as DNA, the CDR3 is TGTGCCTGGAGTGTTGGGCGGGGGCCCTACGAGCAGTACTTC.

At least ten counts were recorded for this clonotype. The chain recombines TRBV7-2 with TRBJ2-3; unclear D gene. The CDR3 totals 15 residues. The germline gives CDR1 SGHTA, CDR2 FQGNSA. Trimming took off 3 bases at V and 2 bases at J, with 12 bases between the two ends. CDR3 DNA: TGTGCCAGCAGCTTCAGGACGGACCCCACAGATACGCAGTATTTT. Protein: CASSFRTDPTDTQYF. The variable domain in full, completed from reference TRBV7-2 and TRBJ2-3, reads GAGVSQSPSNKVTEKGKDVELRCDPISGHTALYWYRQSLGQGLEFLIYFQGNSAPDKSGLPSDRFSAERTGGSVSTLTIQRTQQEDSAVYLCASSFRTDPTDTQYFGPGTRLTVL.

The chain combines TRBV4-2 with TRBJ1-1; D is perhaps TRBD1 (5 bases). The CDR3 extends over 14 amino acids. V was shortened by 3 bases and J by 0 bases, with 8 bases between the two germline ends. Germline V lookup: CDR1 LGHNA, CDR2 YNFKEQ. DNA of the CDR3: TGTGCCAGCAGCCAGATAGGGGTGAACACTGAAGCTTTCTTT. As protein: CASSQIGVNTEAFF.

This clonotype was detected many times. The chain couples TRBV28 to TRBJ2-7; TRBD1 matches 7 bases. Germline lookup yields CDR1 MDHEN and CDR2 SYDVKM. The CDR3 sequence is 15 residues long. V lost 6 bases to trimming and J lost 1 base; unmatched junction nucleotides: 9. The CDR3 loop reads CASRRGTAISYEQYF. The CDR3 DNA sequence: TGTGCCAGCAGACGTGGGACAGCTATTTCCTACGAGCAGTACTTC.

This clonotype has a handful of counts. A read error may account for a junction end that differs from germline. The rearrangement links TRBV30 to TRBJ2-3, with TRBD2 identical over 9 bases. The CDR3 is 18 residues long. From germline, CDR1 is GTSNPN and CDR2 SVGIG (reference sequence). The CDR3 sequence: CAWSVLRSSGRSTDTRYF. The CDR3 coding sequence is TGTGCCTGGAGTGTACTTAGAAGTAGCGGGAGATCGACAGATACGCGGTATTTT.

A note on this clonotype: This could be a read error, since a much larger clone is one nucleotide away. This rearrangement joins TRBV15 to TRBJ2-1, with D perhaps matching TRBD2 (6 bases). This CDR3 is built from 13 residues. Germline CDR1 LNHNV, CDR2 YYDKDF (reference sequence). V lost 0 bases and J lost 10, with 10 bases in between. The CDR3 region is CATSRDASAEQFF. DNA for the CDR3: TGTGCCACCAGCAGAGATGCTAGCGCCGAGCAGTTCTTC.

There are many counts of this clonotype. The gene calls are TRBV2 and TRBJ2-2, with a tentative D call TRBD2 (6 bases). Per the germline V gene, CDR1 is SNHLY and CDR2 is FYNNEI. Trimming took 7 bases from V and 1 from J, leaving 13 bases between them. The CDR3 runs 15 residues. The DNA of the CDR3 is TGTGCCAGCAATCGTCCGGGACTGAACACCGGGGAGCTGTTTTTT. Its protein is CASNRPGLNTGELFF.